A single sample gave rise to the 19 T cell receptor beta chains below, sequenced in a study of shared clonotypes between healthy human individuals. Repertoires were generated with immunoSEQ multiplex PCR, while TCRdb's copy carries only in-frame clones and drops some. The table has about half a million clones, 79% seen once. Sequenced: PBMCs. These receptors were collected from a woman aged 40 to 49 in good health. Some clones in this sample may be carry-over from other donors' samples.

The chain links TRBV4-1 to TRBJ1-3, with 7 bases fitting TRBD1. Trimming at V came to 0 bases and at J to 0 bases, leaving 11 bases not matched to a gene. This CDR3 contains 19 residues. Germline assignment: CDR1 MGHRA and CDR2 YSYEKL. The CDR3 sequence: CASSQDRTGFNPSGNTIYF. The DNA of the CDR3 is TGCGCCAGCAGCCAAGATAGGACAGGTTTCAATCCCTCTGGAAACACCATATATTTT.

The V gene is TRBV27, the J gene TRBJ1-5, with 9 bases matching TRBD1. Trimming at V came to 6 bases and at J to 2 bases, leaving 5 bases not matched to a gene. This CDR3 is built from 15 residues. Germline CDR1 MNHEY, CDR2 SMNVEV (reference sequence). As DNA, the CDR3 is TGTGCCAGCAGGTGGACAGGGGCCGGCAATCAGCCCCAGCATTTT. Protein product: CASRWTGAGNQPQHF.

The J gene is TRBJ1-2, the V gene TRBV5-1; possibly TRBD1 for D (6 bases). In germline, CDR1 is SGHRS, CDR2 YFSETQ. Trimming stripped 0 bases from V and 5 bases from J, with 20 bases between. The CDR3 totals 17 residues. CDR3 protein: CASSLGPGEARGYGYTF. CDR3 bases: TGCGCCAGCAGCTTGGGTCCGGGCGAGGCCAGGGGATATGGCTACACCTTC.

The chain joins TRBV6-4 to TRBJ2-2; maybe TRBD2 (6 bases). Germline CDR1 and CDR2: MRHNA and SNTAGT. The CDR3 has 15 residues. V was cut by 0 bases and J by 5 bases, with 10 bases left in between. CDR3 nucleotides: TGTGCCAGCAGTGACTCGGGGGGTAGGACCGGGGAGCTGTTTTTT. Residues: CASSDSGGRTGELFF.

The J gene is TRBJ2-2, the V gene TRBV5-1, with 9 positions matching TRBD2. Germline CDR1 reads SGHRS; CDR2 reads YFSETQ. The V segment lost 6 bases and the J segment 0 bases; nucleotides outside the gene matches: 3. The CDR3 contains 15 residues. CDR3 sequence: CASTAGGANTGELFF. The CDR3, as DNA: TGCGCCAGCACTGCGGGAGGGGCGAACACCGGGGAGCTGTTTTTT.

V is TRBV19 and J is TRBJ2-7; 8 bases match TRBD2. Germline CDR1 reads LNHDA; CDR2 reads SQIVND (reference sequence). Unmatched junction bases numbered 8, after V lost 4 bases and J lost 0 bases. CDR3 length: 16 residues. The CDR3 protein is CASSNVWRGASYEQYF. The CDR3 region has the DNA TGTGCCAGTAGTAATGTGTGGCGGGGGGCCTCCTACGAGCAGTACTTC.

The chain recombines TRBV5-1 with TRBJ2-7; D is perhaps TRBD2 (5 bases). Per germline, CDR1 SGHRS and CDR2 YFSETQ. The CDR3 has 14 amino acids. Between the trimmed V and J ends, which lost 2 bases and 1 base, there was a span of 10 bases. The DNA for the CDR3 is TGCGCCAGCAGCTTCGGGGTACAGTCCTACGAGCAGTACTTC. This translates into CASSFGVQSYEQYF.

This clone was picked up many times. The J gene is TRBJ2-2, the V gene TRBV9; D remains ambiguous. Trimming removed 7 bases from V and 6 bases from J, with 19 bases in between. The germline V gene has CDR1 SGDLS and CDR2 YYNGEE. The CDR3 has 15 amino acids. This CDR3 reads CASSIRIAGAGELFF. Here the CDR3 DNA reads TGTGCCAGCTCCATCCGGATAGCAGGCGCCGGGGAGCTGTTTTTT.

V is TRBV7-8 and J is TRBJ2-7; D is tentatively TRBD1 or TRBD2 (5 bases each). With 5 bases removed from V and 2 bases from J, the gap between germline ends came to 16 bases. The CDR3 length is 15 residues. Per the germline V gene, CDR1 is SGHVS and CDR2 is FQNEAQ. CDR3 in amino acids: CASSPPFRGTYEQYF. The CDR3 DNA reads TGTGCCAGCAGCCCCCCCTTCCGGGGCACCTACGAGCAGTACTTC.

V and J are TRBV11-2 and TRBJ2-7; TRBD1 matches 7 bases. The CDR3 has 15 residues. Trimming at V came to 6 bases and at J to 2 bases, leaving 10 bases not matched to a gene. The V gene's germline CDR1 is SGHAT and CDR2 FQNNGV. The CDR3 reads CASRSIGTAPYEQYF. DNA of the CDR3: TGTGCCAGCAGGTCGATTGGGACAGCTCCCTACGAGCAGTACTTC.

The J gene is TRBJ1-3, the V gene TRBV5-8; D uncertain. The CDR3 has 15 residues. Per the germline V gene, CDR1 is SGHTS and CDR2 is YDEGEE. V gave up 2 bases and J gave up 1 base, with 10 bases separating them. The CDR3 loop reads CASSFPLRSGNTIYF. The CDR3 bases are TGTGCCAGCAGCTTTCCCCTCCGATCTGGAAACACCATATATTTT.

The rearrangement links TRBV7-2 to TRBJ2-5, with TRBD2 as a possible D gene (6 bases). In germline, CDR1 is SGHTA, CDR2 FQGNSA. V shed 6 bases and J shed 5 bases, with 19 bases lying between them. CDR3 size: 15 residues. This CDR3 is CASSFPTGVGETQYF. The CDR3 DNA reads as TGTGCCAGCAGTTTTCCTACGGGAGTTGGGGAGACCCAGTACTTC.

CDR3 amino acids: CASSPPGVNYGYTF. CDR3 nucleotides: TGTGCCAGCAGCCCCCCAGGGGTAAACTATGGCTACACCTTC. V gene TRBV13 combines with J gene TRBJ1-2; possibly TRBD1 for D (6 bases). V was pared by 5 bases and J by 2 bases, with 12 bases between. The germline V gene has CDR1 PRHDT and CDR2 FYEKMQ (reference sequence). CDR3 length: 14 amino acids. The entire variable domain, with the rest obtained from reference TRBV13 and TRBJ1-2, is as follows: AAGVIQSPRHLIKEKRETATLKCYPIPRHDTVYWYQQGPGQDPQFLISFYEKMQSDKGSIPDRFSAQQFSDYHSELNMSSLELGDSALYFCASSPPGVNYGYTFGSGTRLTVV.

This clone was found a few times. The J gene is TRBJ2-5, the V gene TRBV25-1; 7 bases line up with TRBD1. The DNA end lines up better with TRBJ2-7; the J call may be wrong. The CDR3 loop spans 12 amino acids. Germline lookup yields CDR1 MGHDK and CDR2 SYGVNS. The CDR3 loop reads CASMGQNYEQYF. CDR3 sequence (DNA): TGTGCCAGCATGGGACAGAACTACGAGCAGTACTTC.

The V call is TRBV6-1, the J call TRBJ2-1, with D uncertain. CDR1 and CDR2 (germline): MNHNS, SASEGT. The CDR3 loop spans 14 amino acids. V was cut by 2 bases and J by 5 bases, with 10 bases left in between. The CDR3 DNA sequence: TGTGCCAGCAGTGAAATGGGCCTTAACAATGAGCAGTTCTTC. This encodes CASSEMGLNNEQFF.

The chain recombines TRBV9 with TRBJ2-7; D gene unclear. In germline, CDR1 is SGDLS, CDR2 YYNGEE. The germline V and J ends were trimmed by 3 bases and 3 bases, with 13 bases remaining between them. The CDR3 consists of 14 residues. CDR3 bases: TGTGCCAGCAGCGAGACGGGCTCCTTCTACGAGCAGTACTTC. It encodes CASSETGSFYEQYF.

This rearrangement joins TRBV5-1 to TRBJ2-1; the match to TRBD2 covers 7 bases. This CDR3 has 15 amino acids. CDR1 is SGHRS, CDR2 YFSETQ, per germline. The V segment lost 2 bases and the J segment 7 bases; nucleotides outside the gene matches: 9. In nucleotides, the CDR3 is TGCGCCAGCAGCTTCACGGGAGGAGGGGTAAATGAGCAGTTCTTC. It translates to CASSFTGGGVNEQFF.

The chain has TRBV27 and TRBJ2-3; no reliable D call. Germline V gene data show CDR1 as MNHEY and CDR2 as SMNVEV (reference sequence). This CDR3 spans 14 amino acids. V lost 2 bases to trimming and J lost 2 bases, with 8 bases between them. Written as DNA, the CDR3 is TGTGCCAGCAGTTTAGGGCGGAACACAGATACGCAGTATTTT. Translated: CASSLGRNTDTQYF.

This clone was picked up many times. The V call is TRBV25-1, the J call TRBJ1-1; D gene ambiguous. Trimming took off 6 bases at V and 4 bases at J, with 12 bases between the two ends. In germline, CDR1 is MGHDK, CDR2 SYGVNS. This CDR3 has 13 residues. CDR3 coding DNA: TGTGCCAGCAGAGGGCCGGCCGGCACTGAAGCTTTCTTT. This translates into CASRGPAGTEAFF.